The TCR beta chain under discussion was sequenced for a study of T cell responses to AZD1222 COVID-19 vaccine. Notes on the study in general: Possibly, clonal diversity was underestimated; donors were largely white British and included more females.

Some clones are missing from TCRdb's copy, which holds only in-frame ones; the method was immunoSEQ multiplex PCR. The table lists about 110,000 clones, about 85% of them singletons, with roughly 1.5% in the top ten. In the case of this clone: Its target is unknown.

The clonotype was recovered from an adult in good health. The sample here was peripheral blood, taken on day 0 of AZD1222 vaccination.

This chain's CDR3 is CASSGPGTNYEQYF. For the CDR3, the DNA is TGCGCCAGCAGTGGCCCCGGGACAAATTACGAGCAGTACTTC. The rearrangement joins TRBV10-2 to TRBJ2-7, with D perhaps TRBD1 (6 bases). V was cut by 4 bases and J by 4 bases, with 14 bases left in between. Germline loops: CDR1 WSHSY, CDR2 SAAADI. There are 14 residues in the CDR3.